Listed below are T cell receptor beta chains from one sample, sequenced in a study of cytomegalovirus exposure and HLA in healthy donors. Generated by immunoSEQ multiplex PCR, the TCRdb table keeps only in-frame clones and is missing some. Its listing shows 200,000 to 250,000 clones. Sequencing was performed on PBMCs. Source of these receptors: a woman aged 25 to 39 in good health and CMV-seropositive. Both conserved end residues are part of each CDR3. Each record gives: D gene, J gene, V gene, CDR3 length, CDR3 DNA, CDR3 protein. The D gene is left open where the match is weak.

TRBD1	TRBJ1-6	TRBV19	15	TGTGCCAGTAGTTTCTGGACAGGGAATAATTCACCCCTCCACTTT	CASSFWTGNNSPLHF
.	TRBJ1-1	TRBV5-1	14	TGCGCCAGCAGCCCCGGGGGGGGCAACACTGAAGCTTTCTTT	CASSPGGGNTEAFF
TRBD2	TRBJ2-7	TRBV2	15	TGTGCCAGCAGTCCGACTAGCGGGAGACTCTACGAGCAGTACTTC	CASSPTSGRLYEQYF
.	TRBJ2-7	TRBV6-5	13	TGTGCCAGCAGTTACGGCCTGACCTACGAGCAGTACTTC	CASSYGLTYEQYF
TRBD2	TRBJ2-3	TRBV11-2	15	TGTGCCAGCAGCTTAGGGGCTAGCGGGGAGAATACGCAGTATTTT	CASSLGASGENTQYF
TRBD1	TRBJ2-6	TRBV28	18	TGTGCCAGCAGTTTTTATGGGACAGGGAGGACTGGGGCCAACGTCCTGACTTTC	CASSFYGTGRTGANVLTF
.	TRBJ2-7	TRBV4-3	14	TGCGCCAGCAGCTTAAGAGTAGGAGAGTACGAGCAGTACTTC	CASSLRVGEYEQYF
TRBD1	TRBJ1-4	TRBV19	15	TGTGCCAGTAGTAGGACAGGGGGCGCAAATGAAAAACTGTTTTTT	CASSRTGGANEKLFF
.	TRBJ1-5	TRBV6-5	13	TGTGCCAGCAGCAGGGATCTTAATCAGCCCCAGCATTTT	CASSRDLNQPQHF
TRBD1	TRBJ2-4	TRBV30	15	TGTGCCTGGAGTGCCTTATCCGGGACAGGCGCCATTCAGTACTTC	CAWSALSGTGAIQYF
TRBD2	TRBJ2-1	TRBV4-1	16	TGCGCCAGCAGCCAAGGCGAAAGGACTAGCGGGCATGAGCAGTTCTTC	CASSQGERTSGHEQFF
.	TRBJ2-1	TRBV7-6	16	TGTGCCAGCAGCCTTAGGTTGGGCCAGGCCTACAATGAGCAGTTCTTC	CASSLRLGQAYNEQFF
TRBD2	TRBJ2-1	TRBV7-2	16	TGTGCCAGCAGCTCGACTAGCGGGGTCTCCTACAATGAGCAGTTCTTC	CASSSTSGVSYNEQFF
.	TRBJ2-2	TRBV19	14	TGTGCCAGTAGTGATCAGGCGAACACCGGGGAGCTGTTTTTT	CASSDQANTGELFF
.	TRBJ1-2	TRBV7-8	16	TGTGCCAGCAGCTTAGCGTGGACAGCTCTATCCTATGGCTACACCTTC	CASSLAWTALSYGYTF
.	TRBJ2-2	TRBV5-1	14	TGCGCCAGCAGCTTTGAGGGGAACACCGGGGAGCTGTTTTTT	CASSFEGNTGELFF
.	TRBJ2-1	TRBV30	14	TGTGCCTGGGCCCTCGGAGAGCTTCGGAATGAGCAGTTCTTC	CAWALGELRNEQFF
.	TRBJ2-3	TRBV11-2	18	TGTGCCAGCAGCTTAGTACCCCATTCCGGTACCACCACAGATACGCAGTATTTT	CASSLVPHSGTTTDTQYF
.	TRBJ2-7	TRBV28	16	TGTGCCAGCAGTTTGTCTCCGGGTCTTAGCTCCTACGAGCAGTACTTC	CASSLSPGLSSYEQYF
.	TRBJ1-3	TRBV19	15	TGTGCCAGTAGATGGTCGGTATCAGGGGGAAACACCATATATTTT	CASRWSVSGGNTIYF
TRBD1	TRBJ1-5	TRBV5-1	16	TGCGCCAGCAGCAAGGACCCCGGGACAGGGAGCCAGCCCCAGCATTTT	CASSKDPGTGSQPQHF
TRBD2	TRBJ2-2	TRBV19	20	TGTGCCAGTAAGGATAAACACCCCAAAATGGGAGGGCGTAGCACCGGGGAGCTGTTTTTT	CASKDKHPKMGGRSTGELFF